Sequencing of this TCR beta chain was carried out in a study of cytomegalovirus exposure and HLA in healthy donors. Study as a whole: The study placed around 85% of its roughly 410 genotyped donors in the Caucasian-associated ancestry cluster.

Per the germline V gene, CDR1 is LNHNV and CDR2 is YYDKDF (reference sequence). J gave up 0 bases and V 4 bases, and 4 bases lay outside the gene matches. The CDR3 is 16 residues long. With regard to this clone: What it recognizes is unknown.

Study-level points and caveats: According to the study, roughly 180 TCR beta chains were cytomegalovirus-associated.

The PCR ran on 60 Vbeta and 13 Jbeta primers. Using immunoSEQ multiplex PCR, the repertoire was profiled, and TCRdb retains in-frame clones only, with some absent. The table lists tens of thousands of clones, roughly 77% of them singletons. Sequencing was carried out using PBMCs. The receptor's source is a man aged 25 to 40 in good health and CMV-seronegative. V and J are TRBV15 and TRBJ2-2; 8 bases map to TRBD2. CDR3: CATSIGRGTNTGELFF. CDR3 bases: TGTGCCACCAGCATCGGGAGGGGGACGAACACCGGGGAGCTGTTTTTT.